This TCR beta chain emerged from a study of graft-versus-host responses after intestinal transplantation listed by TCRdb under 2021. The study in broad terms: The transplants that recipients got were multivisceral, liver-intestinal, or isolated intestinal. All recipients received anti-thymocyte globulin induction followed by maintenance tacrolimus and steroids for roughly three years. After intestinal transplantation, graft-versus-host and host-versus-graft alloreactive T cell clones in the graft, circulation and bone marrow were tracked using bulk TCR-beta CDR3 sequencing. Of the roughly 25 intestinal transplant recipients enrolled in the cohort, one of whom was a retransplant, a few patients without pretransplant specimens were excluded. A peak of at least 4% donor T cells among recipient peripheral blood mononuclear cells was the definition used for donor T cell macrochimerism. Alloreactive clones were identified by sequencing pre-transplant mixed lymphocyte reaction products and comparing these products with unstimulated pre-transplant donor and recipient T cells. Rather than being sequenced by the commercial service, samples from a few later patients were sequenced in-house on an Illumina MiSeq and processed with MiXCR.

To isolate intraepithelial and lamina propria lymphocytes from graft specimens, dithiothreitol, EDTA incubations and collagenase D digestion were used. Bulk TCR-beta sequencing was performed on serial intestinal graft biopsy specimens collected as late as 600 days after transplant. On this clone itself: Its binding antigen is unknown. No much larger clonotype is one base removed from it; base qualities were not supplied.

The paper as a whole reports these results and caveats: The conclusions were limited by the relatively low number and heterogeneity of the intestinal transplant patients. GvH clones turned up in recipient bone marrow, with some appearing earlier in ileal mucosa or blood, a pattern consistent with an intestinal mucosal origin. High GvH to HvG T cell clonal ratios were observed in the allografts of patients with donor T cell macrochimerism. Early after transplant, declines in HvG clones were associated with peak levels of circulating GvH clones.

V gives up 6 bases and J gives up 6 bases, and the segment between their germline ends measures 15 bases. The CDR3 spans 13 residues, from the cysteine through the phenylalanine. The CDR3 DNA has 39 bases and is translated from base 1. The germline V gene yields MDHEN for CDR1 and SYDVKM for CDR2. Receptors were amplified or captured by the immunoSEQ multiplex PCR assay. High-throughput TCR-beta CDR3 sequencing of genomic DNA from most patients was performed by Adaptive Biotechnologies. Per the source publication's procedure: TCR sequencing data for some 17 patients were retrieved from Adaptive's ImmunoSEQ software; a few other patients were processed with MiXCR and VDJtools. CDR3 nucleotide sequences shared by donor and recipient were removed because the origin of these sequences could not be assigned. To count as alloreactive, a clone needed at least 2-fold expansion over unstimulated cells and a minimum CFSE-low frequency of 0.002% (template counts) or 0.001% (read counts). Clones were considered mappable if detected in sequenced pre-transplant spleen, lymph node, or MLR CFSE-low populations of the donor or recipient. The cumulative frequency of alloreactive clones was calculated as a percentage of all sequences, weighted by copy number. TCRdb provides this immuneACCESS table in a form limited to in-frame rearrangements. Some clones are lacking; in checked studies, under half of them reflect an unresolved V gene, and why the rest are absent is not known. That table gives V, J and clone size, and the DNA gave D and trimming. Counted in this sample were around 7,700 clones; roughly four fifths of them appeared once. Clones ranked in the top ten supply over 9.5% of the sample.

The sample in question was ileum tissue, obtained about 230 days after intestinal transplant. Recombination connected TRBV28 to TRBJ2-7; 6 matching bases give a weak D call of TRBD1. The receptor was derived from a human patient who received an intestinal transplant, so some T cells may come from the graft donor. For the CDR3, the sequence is CASSSTRRGEQYF. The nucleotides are TGTGCCAGCAGCTCGACCCGCAGGGGCGAGCAGTACTTC.